The 13 T cell receptor beta chains below come from one sample, sequenced in a study of a mutant IDH1 vaccine in newly diagnosed glioma. Specified time point: week 11, during vaccination. Each dose delivered 300 ug of mutant IDH1 20-mer peptide subcutaneously with imiquimod. The assay was immunoSEQ multiplex PCR, and TCRdb's table has in-frame clones only and misses some. The table records around 130,000 clones, around 77% of them present only once. Antigens of these TCRs are unknown. This material consisted of PBMCs, taken from a glioma patient whose treatment included an IDH1 peptide vaccine. These receptors originate from a man aged 35 to 55 with glioma.

The rearrangement uses TRBV18 and TRBJ2-3; D unclear. Trimming cost V 3 bases and J 5 bases, with 9 bases left between them. There are 13 residues in the CDR3. Per germline, CDR1 KGHSH and CDR2 LQKENI. CDR3 region: CASSPKKIDTQYF. The DNA for the CDR3 is TGTGCCAGCTCACCGAAAAAGATAGATACGCAGTATTTT.

This chain connects TRBV29-1 to TRBJ2-2; maybe TRBD2 (5 bases). CDR3 size: 14 residues. The ends were cut back, 2 bases at V and 4 bases at J, with 11 bases in the middle. Germline assignment: CDR1 SQVTM and CDR2 ANQGSEA. DNA for the CDR3: TGCAGCGTTGAATACGGGGTAGGCACCGGGGAGCTGTTTTTT. This encodes CSVEYGVGTGELFF.

J is TRBJ1-1 and V is TRBV18; D unresolved. Germline loops: CDR1 KGHSH, CDR2 LQKENI. The CDR3 length is 13 residues. The V and J ends lost 1 base and 4 bases respectively, with 7 bases between them. In DNA form, the CDR3 reads TGTGCCAGCTCACCACGGGGTTCCACTGAAGCTTTCTTT. Translating gives CASSPRGSTEAFF.

The chain recombines TRBV10-3 with TRBJ2-7, with D maybe TRBD1 (5 bases). V lost 3 bases and J 2 bases, leaving 11 bases between the germline ends. The CDR3 is made up of 14 amino acids. Germline lookup yields CDR1 ENHRY and CDR2 SYGVKD. The CDR3 region is CAISELGQAYEQYF. The CDR3 DNA follows: TGTGCCATCAGTGAATTGGGGCAGGCCTACGAGCAGTACTTC.

The gene calls are TRBV7-6 and TRBJ1-3, with D tentatively TRBD1 (5 bases). There are 14 residues in the CDR3. Germline V gene lookup returns CDR1 SGHVS and CDR2 FNYEAQ. The V gene lost 2 bases and the J gene lost 4 bases, with 9 bases spanning the gap. The CDR3 loop is CASSLQGGGNTIYF. The DNA of the CDR3 is TGTGCCAGCAGCTTACAGGGAGGAGGAAACACCATATATTTT.

Written as DNA, the CDR3 is TGTGCCAGCAGCTTATACAACGAATTCGGCAGGGCCTATGGCTACACCTTC. It yields the protein CASSLYNEFGRAYGYTF. The chain combines TRBV7-9 with TRBJ1-2; a weak D match, TRBD1 (5 bases). CDR3 size: 17 residues. Germline CDR1 reads SEHNR; CDR2 reads FQNEAQ (reference sequence). Deletions cut 2 bases from V and 4 bases from J, with 20 bases between.

The V and J genes are TRBV25-1 and TRBJ2-7; D unclear. Germline V lookup: CDR1 MGHDK, CDR2 SYGVNS. Trimming took 2 bases from V and 0 from J, leaving 11 bases between them. This CDR3 is built from 15 residues. The CDR3: CASSEVGKFSYEQYF. The CDR3 DNA reads as TGTGCCAGCAGTGAAGTAGGCAAGTTCTCCTACGAGCAGTACTTC.

The V gene is TRBV2, the J gene TRBJ1-1; D remains ambiguous. Germline CDR1 is SNHLY and CDR2 is FYNNEI. The CDR3 extends over 20 amino acids. Trimming left V 3 bases short and J 0 bases short, with 26 bases between. This CDR3 is CASSDIRHLTPDGMNTEAFF. Here the CDR3 DNA reads TGTGCCAGCAGTGACATACGTCATTTGACTCCGGACGGCATGAACACTGAAGCTTTCTTT.

This chain joins TRBV7-9 and TRBJ2-7; 8 bases map to TRBD2. The J segment lost 0 bases and the V segment lost 0 bases, leaving 4 bases of the junction unmatched. CDR3 size: 16 residues. Germline CDR1 is SEHNR and CDR2 is FQNEAQ (reference sequence). The CDR3 here is CASSLASSGPSYEQYF. In DNA, the CDR3 is TGTGCCAGCAGCTTAGCGTCTAGCGGGCCCTCCTACGAGCAGTACTTC.

The V call is TRBV5-4, the J call TRBJ2-3; 9 bases are shared with TRBD2. The V gene's germline CDR1 is SGHNT and CDR2 YYREEE (reference sequence). The CDR3 totals 15 residues. With V trimmed by 1 base and J by 6 bases, 6 bases remained unmatched. CDR3 residues: CASSLRGRAVDTQYF. In nucleotides, the CDR3 is TGTGCCAGCAGCTTGCGCGGGAGGGCCGTCGATACGCAGTATTTT.

The rearrangement joins TRBV9 to TRBJ2-7; 10 bases align to TRBD1. Trimming removed 3 bases from V and 7 bases from J; junction bases left unmatched: 4. Germline CDR1 and CDR2: SGDLS and YYNGEE. The CDR3 has 13 residues. CDR3 in amino acids: CASSARTGGEQYF. CDR3 sequence (DNA): TGTGCCAGCAGCGCTCGGACAGGGGGAGAGCAGTACTTC.

This clone was detected once. The gene calls are TRBV19 and TRBJ1-1, with TRBD1 identical over 8 bases. The CDR3 extends over 16 amino acids. V trimming: 7 bases; J trimming: 1 base; junction bases outside the gene matches: 11. Per the germline V gene, CDR1 is LNHDA and CDR2 is SQIVND (reference sequence). CDR3 amino acids: CASNKSGGGRNTEAFF. The CDR3 region has the DNA TGTGCCAGTAATAAATCAGGGGGCGGCCGGAACACTGAAGCTTTCTTT. The variable domain in full, with the rest retrieved from reference TRBV19 and TRBJ1-1, is DGGITQSPKYLFRKEGQNVTLSCEQNLNHDAMYWYRQDPGQGLRLIYYSQIVNDFQKGDIAEGYSVSREKKESFPLTVTSAQKNPTAFYLCASNKSGGGRNTEAFFGQGTRLTVV.

Note on this clone: Other nucleotide sequences in the sample specify the same CDR3. CDR3 protein: CAWSVGTGPYEQYF. The CDR3 bases are TGTGCCTGGAGTGTTGGGACAGGTCCCTACGAGCAGTACTTC. The rearrangement joins TRBV30 to TRBJ2-7; 8 bases line up with TRBD1. Germline values: CDR1 GTSNPN, CDR2 SVGIG (reference sequence). V lost 0 bases to trimming and J lost 2 bases; unmatched junction nucleotides: 3. This CDR3 is 14 amino acids long.